The 17 T cell receptor beta chains given below trace back to one sample, sequenced in a study of immune evolution from preneoplasia to lung adenocarcinoma. Data came from immunoSEQ multiplex PCR; TCRdb stores just in-frame clones and leaves some out. Among 14,000 to 15,000 clones listed, roughly 80% were seen once. Specimen: FFPE minimally invasive lung adenocarcinoma tissue. The receptors come from a person aged 60-79 years with lung adenocarcinoma.

This clone was found once. The chain carries TRBV28 and TRBJ2-7; D not certain. Germline V gives CDR1 MDHEN, CDR2 SYDVKM. Trimming left V 5 bases short and J 1 base short, with 9 bases between. The CDR3 is 13 amino acids. For the CDR3, the DNA is TGTGCCAGCAGTACCGGACGATCCTACGAGCAGTACTTC. Protein: CASSTGRSYEQYF.

This chain joins TRBV29-1 and TRBJ1-2; 7 bases match TRBD1. The CDR3 runs 11 residues. Germline V gives CDR1 SQVTM, CDR2 ANQGSEA. The V segment lost 8 bases and the J segment 3 bases; nucleotides outside the gene matches: 3. CDR3 in amino acids: CSLGQDYGYTF. The DNA for the CDR3 is TGCAGCCTTGGACAGGACTATGGCTACACCTTC.

Written as DNA, the CDR3 is TGCGCCAGCAGCTCGCAGACTTACATGAACACTGAAGCTTTCTTT. Translation: CASSSQTYMNTEAFF. The rearrangement links TRBV5-1 to TRBJ1-1; no reliable D call. V shed 3 bases and J shed 0 bases, with 12 bases lying between them. This CDR3 is 15 amino acids long. Looked up from germline, CDR1 is SGHRS and CDR2 is YFSETQ.

This sequence joins TRBV9 and TRBJ1-3, with D unclear. CDR3 length: 15 residues. Trimming took 2 bases from V and 0 from J, leaving 9 bases between them. Looked up from germline, CDR1 is SGDLS and CDR2 is YYNGEE. CDR3 nucleotide sequence: TGTGCCAGCAGCGTGGGTGGGGTCTCTGGAAACACCATATATTTT. It specifies CASSVGGVSGNTIYF.

The rearrangement links TRBV7-9 to TRBJ1-2; 7 bases match TRBD1. CDR1 is SEHNR, CDR2 FQNEAQ, per germline (reference sequence). This CDR3 is 13 amino acids long. The J segment lost 3 bases and the V segment lost 2 bases, leaving 0 bases of the junction unmatched. CDR3 sequence reads: CASSLTGDYGYTF. CDR3 bases: TGTGCCAGCAGCTTAACAGGGGACTATGGCTACACCTTC.

This rearrangement joins TRBV15 to TRBJ1-1, with D possibly TRBD1 on 5 matching bases. V dropped 1 base and J dropped 8 bases, with 11 bases sitting between them. Germline V CDR1 and CDR2: LNHNV, YYDKDF (reference sequence). CDR3 length: 13 residues. The CDR3 is CATSRGGQGEAFF. The CDR3 coding sequence is TGTGCCACCAGCAGAGGAGGCCAGGGCGAAGCTTTCTTT.

The sample holds one count of this clone. The chain couples TRBV18 to TRBJ2-2; unclear D gene. The V end was cut by 2 bases, the J end by 5 bases, with 6 bases between. The CDR3 consists of 13 residues. The germline gives CDR1 KGHSH, CDR2 LQKENI. This chain's CDR3 is CASSPGQTGELFF. CDR3 nucleotide sequence: TGTGCCAGCTCACCAGGGCAGACCGGGGAGCTGTTTTTT.

The chain joins TRBV18 to TRBJ1-5; 7 nucleotides match TRBD1. The CDR3 has 14 amino acids. V shed 6 bases, J shed 7 bases, and the junction held 9 bases outside the gene matches. CDR1 and CDR2 (germline): KGHSH, LQKENI. The CDR3 DNA sequence: TGTGCCAGCTCGGGCGGGACAGCGGGCCAGCCCCAGCATTTT. It codes for CASSGGTAGQPQHF.

The V and J genes are TRBV27 and TRBJ2-7; D unclear. CDR1 and CDR2 (germline): MNHEY, SMNVEV (reference sequence). This CDR3 contains 14 residues. V lost 6 bases and J 1 base, leaving 13 bases between the germline ends. CDR3 in amino acids: CASRFRRDSYEQYF. The CDR3 region has the DNA TGTGCCAGCAGATTTCGACGAGATTCCTACGAGCAGTACTTC.

The rearrangement links TRBV29-1 to TRBJ2-7; no reliable D call. Germline V gives CDR1 SQVTM, CDR2 ANQGSEA. The CDR3 is 12 amino acids. Trimming pared 6 bases from V and 2 bases from J, leaving 11 bases between. CDR3 DNA sequence: TGCAGCGTCTCCATAGGGACCTACGAGCAGTACTTC. Its protein is CSVSIGTYEQYF.

CDR3 nucleotides: TGTGCCAGCAGTGAAGCGCTAGCGGTGGAGACCCAGTACTTC. It yields the protein CASSEALAVETQYF. The chain employs TRBV2 and TRBJ2-5; TRBD2 aligns across 7 bases. The germline CDR1 and CDR2 sequences are SNHLY and FYNNEI. The CDR3 runs to 14 residues. Trimming removed 0 bases from V and 5 bases from J; junction bases left unmatched: 3.

The sample holds a few counts of this clone. The CDR3 sequence: CASSATTGYEQYF. In DNA, the CDR3 is TGTGCCAGCAGCGCCACGACAGGCTACGAGCAGTACTTC. The rearrangement joins TRBV9 to TRBJ2-7, with D maybe TRBD1 (6 bases). Trimming removed 3 bases at V and 3 bases at J, with 10 bases between. Germline CDR1 reads SGDLS; CDR2 reads YYNGEE. The CDR3 loop spans 13 amino acids.

For the CDR3, the DNA is TGCGCCAGCAGCCGGCTCCCTCAAGAGACCCAGTACTTC. This gives the protein CASSRLPQETQYF. The rearrangement uses TRBV4-1 and TRBJ2-5; no clear D gene. The CDR3 has 13 residues. CDR1 is MGHRA, CDR2 YSYEKL, per germline. V was shortened by 4 bases and J by 2 bases, with 8 bases between the two germline ends.

This sequence joins TRBV27 and TRBJ2-7, with TRBD2 identical over 7 bases. V lost 2 bases and J lost 6; bases outside the gene matches: 4. This CDR3 contains 13 residues. Germline values: CDR1 MNHEY, CDR2 SMNVEV (reference sequence). The CDR3 here is CASSLAGRGEQYF. The CDR3 nucleotides are TGTGCCAGCAGTTTAGCAGGGAGGGGCGAGCAGTACTTC.

This chain uses TRBV29-1 with TRBJ1-2; D might be TRBD1 (5 bases). Germline V CDR1 and CDR2: SQVTM, ANQGSEA. The CDR3 contains 13 residues. Deletions cut 6 bases from V and 0 bases from J, with 11 bases between. CDR3 in amino acids: CSVRDSANYGYTF. In nucleotides, the CDR3 is TGCAGCGTCCGGGACTCCGCTAACTATGGCTACACCTTC.

V is TRBV5-6 and J is TRBJ2-1; the match to TRBD2 covers 9 bases. The CDR3 spans 13 residues. With V trimmed by 2 bases and J by 9 bases, 3 bases remained unmatched. Germline CDR1 SGHDT, CDR2 YYEEEE. CDR3 residues: CASSFQLAGEQFF. CDR3 DNA: TGTGCCAGCAGCTTTCAACTAGCGGGTGAGCAGTTCTTC.

The chain links TRBV7-6 to TRBJ2-7; D gene unclear. The CDR3 is made up of 16 amino acids. Per the germline V gene, CDR1 is SGHVS and CDR2 is FNYEAQ. The ends were cut back, 1 base at V and 4 bases at J, with 17 bases in the middle. CDR3 in amino acids: CASSLGNSPIRYEQYF. CDR3 nucleotides: TGTGCCAGCAGCTTAGGTAACAGCCCAATTAGGTACGAGCAGTACTTC.